This T cell receptor beta chain was documented in a study of cytomegalovirus exposure and HLA in healthy donors. At the level of the study: Within the Caucasian-associated ancestry cluster were 81% of the roughly 400 genotyped donors.

This CDR3 is 17 amino acids long. Between the trimmed V and J ends, which lost 0 bases and 2 bases, there was a span of 15 bases. Germline V gene data show CDR1 as MGHRA and CDR2 as YSYEKL. PCR used 60 Vbeta primers and 13 Jbeta primers. This table comes from immunoSEQ multiplex PCR, and its TCRdb copy is limited to in-frame clones, with some not included. This sample lists some 140,000 clones; its ten largest clones have approximately 1.9%. The sequence derives from a woman aged 55-70 years in good health and CMV-seronegative. Sequenced input: PBMCs. The chain recombines TRBV4-1 with TRBJ2-3; the D is unclear. CDR3 residues: CASSQDNSITPTDTQYF. The DNA for the CDR3 is TGCGCCAGCAGCCAAGACAACTCAATCACCCCCACAGATACGCAGTATTTT.